This T cell receptor beta chain was sequenced in a study of blood T cell repertoires in COVID-19. Study-level information: The analysed material was cDNA or gDNA that came from T cells, B-cell-depleted T cells, or PBMCs.

Sequenced by immunoSEQ multiplex PCR; TCRdb stores in-frame clones only, minus some. The repertoire holds 110,000 or so clones, with around 79% as singletons. Germline-derived CDR1 and CDR2 are SNHLY and FYNNEI. The CDR3 covers 13 residues. Trimming cost V 6 bases and J 3 bases, with 12 bases left between them. The chain joins TRBV2 to TRBJ2-7; D is perhaps TRBD1 (6 bases). The receptor was isolated from a man in his fifties or sixties with acute or convalescent COVID-19. Sequencing input: peripheral blood. This CDR3 reads CASSTGFYYEQYF. CDR3 sequence (DNA): TGTGCCAGCAGCACAGGGTTCTACTACGAGCAGTACTTC.